This is a list of T cell receptor beta chains from one sample in a study of T cell clones after liver transplantation. Profiled with immunoSEQ multiplex PCR; TCRdb holds only in-frame clones, not every one. Of around 19,000 clones in the sample, just under 80% were seen once. The sample in question was CD8+ T cells from blood, obtained 52 to 60 months after liver transplant. These TCRs come from a human patient who received a liver transplant. The graft donor may be the source of some T cells. Both conserved end residues are part of each CDR3. The D gene is left open where the match is weak. Rows may omit the clone size; those that give it use once, few, many or a size class.

j_call clone_size v_call d_call cdr3_aa cdr3_nt
TRBJ2-7 . TRBV7-9 . CASSPVGDGYEQYF TGTGCCAGCAGCCCCGTGGGGGACGGCTACGAGCAGTACTTC
TRBJ2-3 . TRBV29-1 TRBD2 CSAAGGHSLRDTQYF TGCAGCGCAGCGGGGGGCCACTCTTTGAGAGATACGCAGTATTTT
TRBJ1-1 . TRBV5-8 . CASSFGWRTEAFF TGTGCCAGCAGCTTCGGATGGAGGACTGAAGCTTTCTTT
TRBJ2-3 . TRBV27 . CASSISVTDTQYF TGTGCCAGCAGCATATCCGTCACAGATACGCAGTATTTT
TRBJ2-3 few TRBV15 . CATSRDQGGTQYF TGTGCCACCAGCAGAGATCAAGGGGGGACGCAGTATTTT
TRBJ2-7 . TRBV15 TRBD1 CATRSTTGTGAYEQYF TGTGCCACCAGAAGTACGACAGGGACAGGTGCCTACGAGCAGTACTTC
TRBJ1-1 few TRBV15 TRBD1 CATSRQGMNTEAFF TGTGCCACCAGCCGACAGGGGATGAACACTGAAGCTTTCTTT
TRBJ1-6 . TRBV5-6 . CASSGDGNSPLHF TGTGCCAGCAGCGGTGACGGTAATTCACCCCTCCACTTT
TRBJ2-7 . TRBV7-9 TRBD1 CASSYAPGQSSYEQYF TGTGCCAGCAGCTACGCCCCGGGACAGAGCTCCTACGAGCAGTACTTC
TRBJ2-3 . TRBV11-3 . CASSHSTNSTDTQYF TGTGCCAGCAGCCACTCGACAAATAGCACAGATACGCAGTATTTT
TRBJ2-7 . TRBV28 . CASSSPEVEYEQYF TGTGCCAGCAGTTCTCCGGAGGTTGAGTACGAGCAGTACTTC
TRBJ2-7 . TRBV28 . CASSLLGRSRQFGQYF TGTGCCAGCAGTTTACTAGGGCGTTCTCGTCAATTCGGGCAGTACTTC
TRBJ1-1 medium-sized TRBV7-9 TRBD1 CASSPRTGHTEAFF TGTGCCAGCAGCCCAAGGACAGGGCACACTGAAGCTTTCTTT
TRBJ2-3 once TRBV9 TRBD1 CARSDGGMTGGPSTDTQYF TGCGCCCGCAGCGACGGGGGGATGACAGGGGGACCTAGCACAGATACGCAGTATTTT
TRBJ2-5 few TRBV9 . CASSGDSETQYF TGTGCCAGCAGCGGAGACTCAGAGACCCAGTACTTC
TRBJ1-2 . TRBV9 . CASSATGGTYTF TGTGCCAGCAGCGCGACAGGTGGAACCTACACCTTC
TRBJ1-1 . TRBV28 TRBD1 CASSFPTTGGSAEAFF TGTGCCAGCAGTTTCCCCACGACAGGGGGCTCCGCTGAAGCTTTCTTT
TRBJ2-7 . TRBV7-6 . CASSLALGPFPPYEQYF TGTGCCAGCAGCTTAGCGCTGGGACCCTTCCCTCCCTACGAGCAGTACTTC
TRBJ2-7 . TRBV6-5 TRBD1 CASSLGQGLYEQYF TGTGCCAGCAGCTTGGGACAGGGGCTCTACGAGCAGTACTTC
TRBJ2-2 . TRBV9 TRBD1 CASSVGTGVAGELFF TGTGCCAGCAGCGTAGGCACAGGGGTGGCCGGGGAGCTGTTTTTT
TRBJ1-4 . TRBV2 . CASSDRHLATNEKLFF TGTGCCAGCAGTGATAGGCACCTAGCAACTAATGAAAAACTGTTTTTT
TRBJ2-1 . TRBV6-6 TRBD1 CASSYTQGADEQFF TGTGCCAGCAGTTATACACAGGGGGCTGATGAGCAGTTCTTC
TRBJ2-7 . TRBV4-1 TRBD1 CASTQETGAYEQYF TGCGCCAGCACCCAAGAGACAGGGGCCTACGAGCAGTACTTC
TRBJ1-2 once TRBV20-1 . CSAPPGRGYTF TGCAGTGCTCCGCCGGGGAGAGGCTACACCTTC
TRBJ2-7 once TRBV10-1 . CARSGQGSHDEQYF TGCGCCCGCAGCGGCCAGGGATCTCACGACGAGCAGTACTTC
TRBJ2-1 few TRBV2 . CASMGEGGQMSYNEQFF TGTGCCAGCATGGGGGAGGGGGGACAGATGAGCTACAATGAGCAGTTCTTC
TRBJ1-2 . TRBV27 . CASSYGVGYGYTF TGTGCCAGCAGTTACGGGGTAGGCTATGGCTACACCTTC
TRBJ2-7 . TRBV7-9 . CASRNTEGGEQYF TGTGCCAGCAGAAACACCGAGGGAGGCGAGCAGTACTTC
TRBJ2-7 . TRBV28 . CASSFYSAGVDEQYF TGTGCCAGCAGTTTCTACTCGGCGGGTGTGGACGAGCAGTACTTC
TRBJ2-3 few TRBV7-7 TRBD2 CASSSGLATTDTQYF TGTGCCAGCAGCTCGGGACTAGCAACGACAGATACGCAGTATTTT
TRBJ1-1 . TRBV19 . CASSRTEVTEAFF TGTGCCAGTTCGAGGACGGAGGTCACTGAAGCTTTCTTT
TRBJ2-7 . TRBV27 . CASSLSRDSYEQYF TGTGCCAGCAGTTTATCTCGGGACTCCTACGAGCAGTACTTC
TRBJ1-1 . TRBV9 TRBD1 CASSPSQGAGEAFF TGTGCCAGCAGCCCGAGTCAGGGGGCGGGTGAAGCTTTCTTT
TRBJ1-1 . TRBV6-4 . CASRGNTEAFF TGTGCCAGCCGGGGAAACACTGAAGCTTTCTTT
TRBJ2-7 . TRBV19 . CASSSTHTYEQYF TGTGCCAGTAGTTCGACGCATACCTACGAGCAGTACTTC